The clone carrying this T cell receptor beta chain was seen many times. Its antigen is not known. In every case, the donor was a healthy Caucasian. Template switching, a step in the protocol, added a universal primer site, and cDNA carried unique molecular identifiers. Each CDR3 protein gets one entry after TCRdb re-called the 5' RACE reads with MiXCR. Here the sample spans a few hundred thousand distinct CDR3 sequences, 10% to 15% being singletons. This entry is derived from a study of identical twins. Findings and limits, study-wide: Diverse VJ usage suggested most zero-insertion clonotypes were not invariant T cells. In cord blood, abundant beta clonotypes had fewer insertions; memory showed no trend.

This sample was shared with a second study, whose subject was yellow fever vaccine responses in identical twins.

The TCR originated in a woman aged 18-29 years in good health. The source material was CD8+ T cells sorted from blood.

CDR3: CSVEGGLAGGSNEQFF. CDR3 nucleotides: TGCAGCGTTGAAGGAGGACTAGCGGGAGGCAGCAATGAGCAGTTCTTC. The chain links TRBV29-1 to TRBJ2-1, with TRBD2 matching 14 bases. The germline V gene encodes CDR1 SQVTM and CDR2 ANQGSEA. CDR3 size: 16 residues. V was clipped by 1 base and J by 6 bases; unmatched bases: 5.